This entry lists 17 T cell receptor beta chains sequenced from one sample in a study of blood T cells in healthy people across ages (dated by TCRdb to 2013 to 2016). Library generation was performed with 5' RACE. Sequencing instrument: Illumina HiSeq 2500. A second PCR of about 6 to 12 cycles was run with a J-beta primer mix and a sample-barcoded 5' primer. TCRdb redid the processing of the public reads, applying fastp at Q25 and MiXCR, and retained in-frame beta chains. CDR3 protein sequences are deduplicated, and each keeps its most common genes and DNA. Within this sample are 1.5 million to 2 million distinct CDR3 sequences, with around 50% of them counted one time only. Jointly, the top ten make up roughly 2.1% of the sample. Sequencing was done on a sample of blood. These receptors all stem from a woman aged 40 to 55 in good health.

This clonotype was detected a few times. The chain is built from TRBV5-6 and TRBJ2-4; D is unresolved. This CDR3 has 14 residues. Trimming cost V 3 bases and J 9 bases, with 16 bases left between them. Per germline, CDR1 SGHDT and CDR2 YYEEEE. In DNA, the CDR3 is TGTGCCAGCAGCTCCGGAACGGTGGTGAGCATTCAGTACTTC. This encodes CASSSGTVVSIQYF.

J is TRBJ2-3 and V is TRBV6-5, with D possibly TRBD1 on 5 matching bases. CDR3 size: 15 residues. Trimming stripped 6 bases from V and 0 bases from J, with 13 bases between. Germline V gene lookup returns CDR1 MNHEY and CDR2 SVGAGI. CDR3 DNA sequence: TGTGCCAGCAGCCAAAGACAGTTTAGCACAGATACGCAGTATTTT. Encoded protein: CASSQRQFSTDTQYF.

This sequence joins TRBV3-1 and TRBJ2-6; D may be TRBD2 (5 bases). V was trimmed by 3 bases and J by 0 bases, leaving 12 bases between them. The CDR3 totals 17 residues. Germline V gives CDR1 LGHDT, CDR2 YNNKEL (reference sequence). Here the CDR3 reads CASSHGGLSSGANVLTF. CDR3 DNA sequence: TGTGCCAGCAGCCATGGTGGACTGTCCTCTGGGGCCAACGTCCTGACTTTC.

The chain couples TRBV2 to TRBJ1-2, with a tentative D call TRBD1 (5 bases). Per the germline V gene, CDR1 is SNHLY and CDR2 is FYNNEI. The germline V and J ends were trimmed by 3 bases and 2 bases, with 13 bases remaining between them. The CDR3 is 15 residues long. Here the CDR3 DNA reads TGTGCCAGCAGTGAGGAAGGGGACGGCAACTATGGCTACACCTTC. Its translation: CASSEEGDGNYGYTF.

With respect to this clonotype: A read error is possible here, since a much larger clone lies one base away. The genes are TRBV20-1 and TRBJ2-1, with 9 bases matching TRBD1. The ends lost 2 bases at V and 4 bases at J; junction bases unmatched: 6. The CDR3 contains 15 residues. Germline loops: CDR1 DFQATT, CDR2 SNEGSKA (reference sequence). The CDR3 reads CSARQTGGVYNEQFF. For the CDR3, the DNA is TGCAGTGCTAGACAAACAGGGGGCGTGTACAATGAGCAGTTCTTC.

The chain carries TRBV20-1 and TRBJ2-3, with 7 nucleotides matching TRBD2. Germline CDR1 reads DFQATT; CDR2 reads SNEGSKA (reference sequence). The V segment lost 6 bases and the J segment 1 base; nucleotides outside the gene matches: 16. The length of the CDR3 is 17 residues. The CDR3 reads CSAPRGGGLIGTDTQYF. DNA of the CDR3: TGCAGTGCCCCGCGGGGCGGGGGACTCATCGGCACAGATACGCAGTATTTT.

The rearrangement uses TRBV20-1 and TRBJ2-5, with D unresolved. V shed 7 bases and J shed 5 bases, with 11 bases lying between them. This CDR3 contains 11 residues. Germline-derived CDR1 and CDR2 are DFQATT and SNEGSKA (reference sequence). CDR3 nucleotides: TGCAGTGGTTTGATGTGGGAGACCCAGTACTTC. This codes for CSGLMWETQYF.

This rearrangement joins TRBV29-1 to TRBJ1-2; D perhaps matches TRBD1 (5 bases). The CDR3 runs 13 residues. Germline V lookup: CDR1 SQVTM, CDR2 ANQGSEA. V lost 1 base and J lost 7, with 13 bases in between. The CDR3 loop is CSVEVGGPIGYTF. Here the CDR3 DNA reads TGCAGCGTTGAAGTGGGGGGACCTATTGGCTACACCTTC.

This clonotype has just one count. V usage is TRBV20-1 and J usage is TRBJ1-2; weak D call: TRBD1 (5 bases). This CDR3 comprises 14 residues. Germline values: CDR1 DFQATT, CDR2 SNEGSKA (reference sequence). Trimming removed 2 bases from V and 9 bases from J, with 19 bases in between. CDR3 sequence: CSARSPGVKISYTF. CDR3 nucleotides: TGCAGTGCTAGAAGCCCGGGGGTTAAAATTAGCTACACCTTC.

The chain combines TRBV10-3 with TRBJ1-1, with no clear D. CDR1 is ENHRY, CDR2 SYGVKD, per germline. The length of the CDR3 is 14 residues. V lost 7 bases and J lost 3, with 15 bases in between. The CDR3: CAITAVGSDTEAFF. CDR3 nucleotide sequence: TGTGCCATCACCGCGGTAGGGTCGGACACTGAAGCTTTCTTT.

This rearrangement joins TRBV5-1 to TRBJ2-4; TRBD2 is a possible D gene (6 bases). The J call is doubtful: the DNA matches TRBJ2-5 better. Germline values: CDR1 SGHRS, CDR2 YFSETQ. This CDR3 region has 14 residues. Here the CDR3 reads CASSPPGEEETQYF. The CDR3, as DNA: TGCGCCAGCAGCCCGCCCGGGGAGGAGGAGACCCAGTACTTC.

V usage is TRBV18 and J usage is TRBJ1-6, with a tentative D call TRBD1 (5 bases). V shed 1 base and J shed 9 bases, with 10 bases lying between them. CDR1 and CDR2 from the germline V gene are KGHSH and LQKENI. CDR3 length equals 14 residues. As DNA, the CDR3 is TGTGCCAGCTCACCACTGGACACGTCTTCACCCCTCCACTTT. It translates to CASSPLDTSSPLHF. Full variable domain (rest looked up from reference TRBV18 and TRBJ1-6): NAGVMQNPRHLVRRRGQEARLRCSPMKGHSHVYWYRQLPEEGLKFMVYLQKENIIDESGMPKERFSAEFPKEGPSILRIQQVVRGDSAAYFCASSPLDTSSPLHFGNGTRLTVT.

This chain uses TRBV11-2 with TRBJ1-2; 7 bases match TRBD1. Unmatched junction bases numbered 14, after V lost 6 bases and J lost 1 base. Germline V gene lookup returns CDR1 SGHAT and CDR2 FQNNGV. This CDR3 region has 17 residues. CDR3 in amino acids: CASRFIPRDRINYGYTF. DNA for the CDR3: TGTGCCAGCAGATTCATCCCCCGGGACAGAATTAACTATGGCTACACCTTC. Supplemented by reference TRBV11-2 and TRBJ1-2, the full variable domain reads EAGVAQSPRYKIIEKRQSVAFWCNPISGHATLYWYQQILGQGPKLLIQFQNNGVVDDSQLPKDRFSAERLKGVDSTLKIQPAKLEDSAVYLCASRFIPRDRINYGYTFGSGTRLTVV.

This clonotype was counted a few times. The junction departs from the called germline gene at one end, perhaps through a read error. The chain recombines TRBV5-1 with TRBJ2-3; D not certain. Germline-derived CDR1 and CDR2 are SGHRS and YFSETQ. This CDR3 is 12 amino acids long. The chain's CDR3 is CASNWGTDTQYF. CDR3 in DNA: TGTGCCAGCAATTGGGGCACAGATACGCAGTATTTT. The full variable domain, rest sourced from reference TRBV5-1 and TRBJ2-3, is KAGVTQTPRYLIKTRGQQVTLSCSPISGHRSVSWYQQTPGQGLQFLFEYFSETQRNKGNFPGRFSGRQFSNSRSEMNVSTLELGDSALYLCASNWGTDTQYFGPGTRLTVL.

The rearrangement joins TRBV13 to TRBJ1-2; D call uncertain. Germline values: CDR1 PRHDT, CDR2 FYEKMQ (reference sequence). The CDR3 spans 16 residues. The ends were cut back, 1 base at V and 4 bases at J, with 16 bases in the middle. Written as DNA, the CDR3 is TGTGCCAGCAGCTTAGTTCGGGAGATGGGTTCCTATGGCTACACCTTC. Translated, it gives CASSLVREMGSYGYTF.

The V and J genes are TRBV6-2 or TRBV6-3 and TRBJ2-1, with TRBD2 matching over 8 bases. Germline values: CDR1 MNHEY, CDR2 SVGEGT. The CDR3 has 15 amino acids. Trimming took 2 bases from V and 6 from J; bases not matched to a gene: 6. The DNA of the CDR3 is TGTGCCAGCAGTTACATCCAGCGGGGGAGCAATGAGCAGTTCTTC. It specifies CASSYIQRGSNEQFF.

The chain carries TRBV3-1 and TRBJ2-1, with D possibly being TRBD2 (6 bases). This CDR3 has 14 residues. Deletions cut 1 base from V and 7 bases from J, with 11 bases between. CDR1 LGHDT and CDR2 YNNKEL come from the germline V gene (reference sequence). DNA for the CDR3: TGTGCCAGCAGCCAAGGGAGAGGAGGGAATGAGCAGTTCTTC. It translates to CASSQGRGGNEQFF.